This T cell receptor (beta chain) was retrieved from a study of blood T cell repertoires in COVID-19. About the study: Researchers got acute and convalescent COVID-19 samples from the United States, Italy and Spain.

The CDR3 is 16 residues long. CDR1 and CDR2 (germline): MNHEY, SVGAGI. Trimming stripped 2 bases from V and 0 bases from J, with 11 bases between. Cohort assignment relied on participant-reported clinical history. Assay: immunoSEQ multiplex PCR; the TCRdb copy retains only in-frame clones and omits some. Among about 380,000 clones listed, 88% were seen once. The sequence derives from a woman aged 18-29 years who had recovered from COVID-19. The chain couples TRBV6-5 to TRBJ2-4, with D perhaps TRBD2 (7 bases). The sequencing sample was made of PBMCs or T cells enriched from blood (not recorded which). CDR3 in amino acids: CASSYGGALAKNIQYF. Here the CDR3 DNA reads TGTGCCAGCAGTTACGGGGGGGCCTTAGCCAAAAACATTCAGTACTTC.